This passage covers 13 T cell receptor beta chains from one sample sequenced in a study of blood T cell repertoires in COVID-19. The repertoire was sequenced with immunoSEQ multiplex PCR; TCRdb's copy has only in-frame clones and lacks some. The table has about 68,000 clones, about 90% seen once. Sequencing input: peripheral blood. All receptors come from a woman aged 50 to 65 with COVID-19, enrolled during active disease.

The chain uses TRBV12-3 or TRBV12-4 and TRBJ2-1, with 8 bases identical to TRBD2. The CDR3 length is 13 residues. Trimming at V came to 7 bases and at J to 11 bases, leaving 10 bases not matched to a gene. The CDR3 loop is CASTGTRLSKQFF. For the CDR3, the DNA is TGTGCCAGCACCGGGACTAGGCTCTCCAAGCAGTTCTTC.

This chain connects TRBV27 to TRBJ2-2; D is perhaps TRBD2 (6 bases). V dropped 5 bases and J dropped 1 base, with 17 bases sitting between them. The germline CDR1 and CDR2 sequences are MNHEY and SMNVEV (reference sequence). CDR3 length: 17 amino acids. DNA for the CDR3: TGTGCCAGCAGTCCCCCAAGAGGCGGGATGAACACCGGGGAGCTGTTTTTT. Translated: CASSPPRGGMNTGELFF.

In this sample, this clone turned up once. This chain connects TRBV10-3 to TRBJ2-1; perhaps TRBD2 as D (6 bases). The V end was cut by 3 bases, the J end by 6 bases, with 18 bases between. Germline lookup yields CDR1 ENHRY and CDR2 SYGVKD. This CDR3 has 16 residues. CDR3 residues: CAISDPGTPFINEQFF. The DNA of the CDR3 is TGTGCCATCAGTGACCCCGGGACTCCTTTCATCAATGAGCAGTTCTTC.

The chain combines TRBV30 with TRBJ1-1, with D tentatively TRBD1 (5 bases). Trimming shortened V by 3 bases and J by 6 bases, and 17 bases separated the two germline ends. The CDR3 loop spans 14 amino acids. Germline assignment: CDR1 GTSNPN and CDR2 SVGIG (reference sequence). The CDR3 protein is CAWRTKGGAAEAFF. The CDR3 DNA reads TGTGCCTGGAGAACTAAGGGAGGGGCGGCTGAAGCTTTCTTT.

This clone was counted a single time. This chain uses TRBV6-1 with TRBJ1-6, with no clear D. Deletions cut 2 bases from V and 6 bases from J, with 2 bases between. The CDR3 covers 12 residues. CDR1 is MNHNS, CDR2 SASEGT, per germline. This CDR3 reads CASSELNSPLHF. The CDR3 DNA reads TGTGCCAGCAGTGAACTTAATTCACCCCTCCACTTT.

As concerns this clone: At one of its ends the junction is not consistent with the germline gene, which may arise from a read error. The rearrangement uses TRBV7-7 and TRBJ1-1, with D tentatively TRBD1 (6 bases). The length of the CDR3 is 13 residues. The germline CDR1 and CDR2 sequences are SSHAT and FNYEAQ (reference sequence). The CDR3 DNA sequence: TGTGCTAGCAGCTTAGCAGGGGACACTGAAGCTTTCTTT. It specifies CASSLAGDTEAFF.

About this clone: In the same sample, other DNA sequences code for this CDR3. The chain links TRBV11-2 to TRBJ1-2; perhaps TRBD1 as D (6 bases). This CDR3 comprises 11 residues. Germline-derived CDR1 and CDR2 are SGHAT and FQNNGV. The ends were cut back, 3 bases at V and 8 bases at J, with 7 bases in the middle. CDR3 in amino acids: CASSFRGGYTF. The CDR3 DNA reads TGTGCCAGCAGCTTCAGGGGCGGCTACACCTTC.

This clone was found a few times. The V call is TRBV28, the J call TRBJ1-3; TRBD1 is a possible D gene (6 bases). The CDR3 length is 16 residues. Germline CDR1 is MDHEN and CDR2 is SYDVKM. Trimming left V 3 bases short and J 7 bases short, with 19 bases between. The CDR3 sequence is CASSFLQGGMVNTIYF. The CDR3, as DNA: TGTGCCAGCAGTTTCCTACAGGGCGGAATGGTCAACACCATATATTTT.

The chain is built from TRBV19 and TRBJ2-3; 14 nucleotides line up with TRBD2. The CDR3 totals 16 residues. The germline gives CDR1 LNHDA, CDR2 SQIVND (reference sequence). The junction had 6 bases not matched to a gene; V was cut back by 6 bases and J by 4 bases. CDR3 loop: CASRRLAGGGPDTQYF. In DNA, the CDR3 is TGTGCCAGTAGAAGACTAGCGGGAGGGGGCCCAGATACGCAGTATTTT. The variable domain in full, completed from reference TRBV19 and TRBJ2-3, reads DGGITQSPKYLFRKEGQNVTLSCEQNLNHDAMYWYRQDPGQGLRLIYYSQIVNDFQKGDIAEGYSVSREKKESFPLTVTSAQKNPTAFYLCASRRLAGGGPDTQYFGPGTRLTVL.

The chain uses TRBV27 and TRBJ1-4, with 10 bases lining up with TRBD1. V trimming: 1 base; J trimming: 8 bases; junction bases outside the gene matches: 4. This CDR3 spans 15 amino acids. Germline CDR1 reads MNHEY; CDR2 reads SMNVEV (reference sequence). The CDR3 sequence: CASSLYGTGAEKLFF. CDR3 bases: TGTGCCAGCAGTTTATACGGGACAGGGGCCGAAAAACTGTTTTTT.

The CDR3 loop is CASSLAGALGEKLFF. CDR3 sequence (DNA): TGTGCCAGCAGTTTAGCGGGGGCGTTGGGAGAAAAACTGTTTTTT. The chain couples TRBV27 to TRBJ1-4; TRBD1 might be the D (6 bases). The CDR3 is made up of 15 amino acids. Germline V gives CDR1 MNHEY, CDR2 SMNVEV (reference sequence). Trimming pared 2 bases from V and 8 bases from J, leaving 15 bases between.

For the CDR3, the DNA is TGTGCCAGCAGTTATACCAGGGAAGCTTTCTTT. This codes for CASSYTREAFF. The rearrangement uses TRBV6-2 or TRBV6-3 and TRBJ1-1; D unresolved. CDR3 length: 11 residues. Trimming took off 3 bases at V and 8 bases at J, with 7 bases between the two ends. Per the germline V gene, CDR1 is MNHEY and CDR2 is SVGEGT.

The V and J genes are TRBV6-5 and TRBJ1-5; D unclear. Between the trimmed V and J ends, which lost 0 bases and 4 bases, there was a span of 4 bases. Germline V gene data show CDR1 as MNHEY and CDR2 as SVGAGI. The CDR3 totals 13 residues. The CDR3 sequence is CASSYSTNQPQHF. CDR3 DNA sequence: TGTGCCAGCAGTTACTCGACTAATCAGCCCCAGCATTTT.